These 7 T cell receptor beta chains were sequenced from one sample in a study of blood T cells in healthy people across ages. Together with a sample-barcoded 5' primer, a J-beta primer mix was included in a second PCR lasting about 7 to 12 cycles. TCRdb called the 5' RACE reads again in MiXCR, with one record for every CDR3 protein. Of more than 500,000 distinct CDR3 sequences listed, roughly a quarter are singletons. This sample was also put to use in a study of T cells of mothers and their children.

The sample comprised blood. All receptors come from a boy between 2 and 15 years old in good health.

This chain connects TRBV9 to TRBJ1-4, with no clear D. V lost 0 bases and J lost 8, with 11 bases in between. The CDR3 is made up of 14 amino acids. Germline loops: CDR1 SGDLS, CDR2 YYNGEE. The CDR3: CASSVGGYGEKLFF. In nucleotides, the CDR3 is TGTGCCAGCAGCGTAGGAGGGTACGGCGAAAAACTGTTTTTT.

This clonotype has a handful of counts. The chain combines TRBV15 with TRBJ2-1, with 10 positions matching TRBD2. Germline V lookup: CDR1 LNHNV, CDR2 YYDKDF (reference sequence). The CDR3 covers 17 residues. J lost 6 bases, V lost 1 base, and 9 bases had no gene match. CDR3 bases: TGTGCCACCAGCAGAGCACTTACCGGGACTAGCGTCAATGAGCAGTTCTTC. This encodes CATSRALTGTSVNEQFF.

The V call is TRBV5-3, the J call TRBJ2-2; no reliable D call. TRBV5-3 is an ORF, with its function uncertain. V was clipped by 2 bases and J by 0 bases, with 8 bases between them. This CDR3 has 15 amino acids. DNA for the CDR3: TGTGCCAGAAGCTTCGCAGAACCGAACACCGGGGAGCTGTTTTTT. Translated, it gives CARSFAEPNTGELFF.

CDR3 DNA: TGTGCCAGCAGCACCGGGACAGGGGGCTCCTTGGGCGGCTACACCTTC. As protein: CASSTGTGGSLGGYTF. The chain links TRBV6-2 or TRBV6-3 to TRBJ1-2, with 12 bases fitting TRBD1. CDR1 MNHEY and CDR2 SVGEGT come from the germline V gene. CDR3 length equals 16 residues. Trimming removed 6 bases from V and 8 bases from J; junction bases left unmatched: 13.

The chain joins TRBV20-1 to TRBJ2-5; D uncertain. The CDR3 runs to 12 residues. The V end lost 5 bases, the J end lost 1 base, and 8 bases lay between the germline ends. CDR1 DFQATT and CDR2 SNEGSKA come from the germline V gene (reference sequence). CDR3 region: CSALPAQETQYF. The CDR3 DNA is TGCAGTGCTCTACCAGCCCAAGAGACCCAGTACTTC.

This clonotype turned up a few times. V gene TRBV18 combines with J gene TRBJ1-2; no reliable D call. This CDR3 region has 15 residues. Per the germline V gene, CDR1 is KGHSH and CDR2 is LQKENI. V dropped 0 bases and J dropped 2 bases, with 10 bases sitting between them. CDR3 nucleotides: TGTGCCAGCTCACCACCGTCCAGGATGAACTATGGCTACACCTTC. Protein: CASSPPSRMNYGYTF.

This clonotype was seen a handful of times. The chain uses TRBV6-1 and TRBJ1-4, with unresolved D. The CDR3 spans 12 residues. Germline V CDR1 and CDR2: MNHNS, SASEGT. Trimming pared 5 bases from V and 8 bases from J, leaving 9 bases between. CDR3 in DNA: TGTGCCAGCAGTTTCGGACGAGAAAAACTGTTTTTT. It specifies CASSFGREKLFF.